The 8 T cell receptor beta chains given below trace back to one sample, sequenced in a study of T cells in localized non-small cell lung cancer. Using immunoSEQ multiplex PCR, the repertoire was profiled, and TCRdb retains in-frame clones only, with some absent. The sample contains about 40,000 clones, 86% of which appear only once. This specimen was peripheral blood, taken before any cancer treatment. The receptors were sampled from a man between 40 and 70 years old with stage I lung adenocarcinoma.

The chain employs TRBV11-2 and TRBJ1-1; unclear D gene. Germline V gene sequence: CDR1 SGHAT, CDR2 FQNNGV. V was shortened by 11 bases and J by 4 bases, with 14 bases between the two germline ends. There are 12 residues in the CDR3. This CDR3 is CAVQVEVTEAFF. CDR3 sequence (DNA): TGTGCCGTCCAGGTAGAGGTCACTGAAGCTTTCTTT.

This clone was observed a single time. The chain joins TRBV28 to TRBJ1-2; D might be TRBD1 (5 bases). CDR3 length: 17 residues. CDR1 is MDHEN and CDR2 is SYDVKM in the germline V gene. The V end was cut by 6 bases, the J end by 4 bases, with 24 bases between. CDR3 sequence: CASRSGDARVLVYGYTF. CDR3 in DNA: TGTGCCAGCAGATCCGGGGACGCCAGAGTGTTAGTCTATGGCTACACCTTC.

V usage is TRBV11-3 and J usage is TRBJ2-1; 12 bases line up with TRBD2. The J segment lost 7 bases and the V segment lost 5 bases, leaving 0 bases of the junction unmatched. The CDR3 is 13 amino acids. CDR1 is SGHNT and CDR2 is YENEEA in the germline V gene. The CDR3 sequence is CASSTSGRNEQFF. For the CDR3, the DNA is TGTGCCAGCAGCACTAGCGGGAGGAATGAGCAGTTCTTC.

The DNA for the CDR3 is TGTGCCAGTAGTATTGGGTGGGGGGACCGCAATCAGCCCCAGCATTTT. It is translated as CASSIGWGDRNQPQHF. The chain recombines TRBV19 with TRBJ1-5, with D perhaps TRBD1 (5 bases). The V gene's germline CDR1 is LNHDA and CDR2 SQIVND (reference sequence). The CDR3 contains 16 residues. V was clipped by 3 bases and J by 2 bases, with 14 bases between them.

The chain joins TRBV28 to TRBJ2-3; no clear D. Germline V gene lookup returns CDR1 MDHEN and CDR2 SYDVKM. V lost 4 bases, J lost 8 bases, and 4 bases lay in between. This CDR3 contains 10 residues. The CDR3 sequence is CASSSRTQYF. CDR3 in DNA: TGTGCCAGCAGTTCCCGTACGCAGTATTTT.

This clone was seen just once. The V call is TRBV29-1, the J call TRBJ2-3, with D hard to call. V shed 7 bases and J shed 0 bases, with 11 bases lying between them. This CDR3 has 13 residues. Germline V CDR1 and CDR2: SQVTM, ANQGSEA. The CDR3 protein is CSEVESSTDTQYF. The CDR3 nucleotides are TGCAGCGAAGTTGAATCTAGCACAGATACGCAGTATTTT.

The V and J genes are TRBV7-2 and TRBJ2-3, with 9 bases that match TRBD1. The junction had 5 bases not matched to a gene; V was cut back by 1 base and J by 6 bases. The germline gives CDR1 SGHTA, CDR2 FQGNSA. The CDR3 length is 15 residues. The CDR3 nucleotides read TGTGCCAGCAGCTTAGAGGGACAGGGATGGGATACGCAGTATTTT. Residues: CASSLEGQGWDTQYF.

The gene calls are TRBV27 and TRBJ2-1, with 7 bases that match TRBD2. CDR3 length equals 15 residues. V lost 2 bases, J lost 8 bases, and 9 bases stayed unmatched. CDR1 MNHEY and CDR2 SMNVEV come from the germline V gene (reference sequence). The CDR3 region has the DNA TGTGCCAGCAGTTTACGGGGGGTTAACATCGATGAGCAGTTCTTC. This sequence encodes CASSLRGVNIDEQFF.